This T cell receptor beta chain derives from a study of T-cell memory formation after mild COVID-19. On this clonotype itself: Its cognate antigen is unknown.

Trimming left V 6 bases short and J 2 bases short, with 13 bases between. The CDR3 runs 13 residues. Germline V CDR1 and CDR2: DFQATT, SNEGSKA (reference sequence). TCRdb reanalysed the 5' RACE reads using MiXCR and keeps one entry per CDR3 protein. The sample holds approximately 400,000 distinct CDR3 sequences; around 24% are singletons and the top ten take about 10%. Study-level points and caveats: Some SARS-CoV-2-responding clones were already detected in memory before infection. Clones which contracted sat mainly in CM and EM if CD4+, and in EMRA if CD8+.

The chain carries TRBV20-1 and TRBJ1-2; D remains unclear. Input material: PBMCs or a T cell subset sorted from them (not recorded which). The sequence came from an adult woman who had mild COVID-19 (a few samples of this study predate the infection). Cell type and time point are not known. CDR3 in amino acids: CSADVVANYGYTF. DNA of the CDR3: TGCAGTGCAGACGTGGTTGCGAACTATGGCTACACCTTC.